Listed below are T cell receptor beta chains from one sample, sequenced in a study of siplizumab effects on memory and regulatory T cells. Sequencing used immunoSEQ multiplex PCR; TCRdb keeps in-frame clones, though not all of them. The sample lists about 56,000 clones, around 97% occurring once. Material: naive CD8+ T cells sorted from blood. These receptors were obtained from a human donor in good health. Both conserved end residues are part of each CDR3. Size values are once, few and many counts, or a class for expanded clones, and some rows have none.

j_call v_call clone_size cdr3_aa
TRBJ2-1 TRBV28 - CASSLGTSGRSNEQFF
TRBJ1-4 TRBV7-9 once CASSQLGQRNEKLFF
TRBJ2-1 TRBV27 - CASARDNEQFF
TRBJ1-1 TRBV5-4 - CASSGNTEAFF
TRBJ1-2 TRBV11-3 - CASSYGGLGGYTF
TRBJ2-1 TRBV14 - CASTLAGGHNEQFF
TRBJ1-1 TRBV27 - CASSSTYRGLTEAFF
TRBJ2-1 TRBV15 - CATSDGIRSYNEQFF
TRBJ2-2 TRBV7-9 - CASSPVLNTGELFF
TRBJ2-3 TRBV9 - CASSARYSTDTQYF
TRBJ2-1 TRBV19 - CASSATSGTSSYNEQFF
TRBJ1-2 TRBV28 - CASSGGTNYGYTF
TRBJ2-3 TRBV14 once CASSQASGGRAYTQYF
TRBJ1-3 TRBV11-2 - CASSWGEVHGNTIYF
TRBJ2-1 TRBV30 - CAGTYSGSRHEQFF
TRBJ2-3 TRBV5-1 - CASSLYPGKTDTQYF
TRBJ2-2 TRBV29-1 - CSVEWREWHGELFF
TRBJ1-2 TRBV27 - CASGWTANYGYTF
TRBJ2-7 TRBV27 - CASSSGEWSYEQYF
TRBJ2-7 TRBV29-1 - CSVAEFLGDYEQYF
TRBJ1-2 TRBV27 - CASSLRGSGGYGYTF
TRBJ2-1 TRBV29-1 - CSVEGSSGAYNEQFF
TRBJ1-1 TRBV5-4 - CASSLRTGRAEAFF
TRBJ2-3 TRBV14 - CASSPRLAEGDTQYF
TRBJ1-5 TRBV5-8 - CASSLRGRNQPQHF
TRBJ2-1 TRBV9 - CASSAQGRGEQFF
TRBJ2-2 TRBV5-1 - CASSPQLNTGELFF
TRBJ2-5 TRBV13 - CASSLGRPRGETQYF
TRBJ2-2 TRBV7-2 - CASSLVSSPYTGELFF
TRBJ2-2 TRBV19 - CASSISPAVGELFF
TRBJ2-7 TRBV7-9 - CASSLGTGGEQYF
TRBJ2-3 TRBV5-5 - CASSLDGMALQYF
TRBJ2-1 TRBV10-1 - CASSGTGLAGTYNEQFF
TRBJ2-2 TRBV9 - CASSAGQGAPGELFF
TRBJ2-3 TRBV7-8 - CASSRVTGASTDTQYF
TRBJ1-2 TRBV2 - CASSEGAGISVYGYTF
TRBJ1-1 TRBV6-5 - CASSSDGNEAFF
TRBJ2-5 TRBV5-8 - CASSWTGEETQYF
TRBJ2-1 TRBV7-7 - CASSLALVNEQFF
TRBJ2-7 TRBV6-5 - CASSTSGTGAYEQYF